Listed here are 16 T cell receptor beta chains from one sample, sequenced in a study of T-cell reconstitution after alpha-beta-depleted transplantation in children. Molecular barcoding with unique molecular identifiers was used for the TCRbeta library. TCRdb ran MiXCR on the PCR reads and lists one entry per CDR3 protein. This table holds about 610,000 distinct CDR3 sequences, about 10% found once. The specimen was PBMCs from the stem cell graft donor, collected from the stem cell graft. Receptors were obtained from a human donor who donated a stem cell graft to a child with acute myeloid leukemia.

This clonotype has only a few counts. Written as DNA, the CDR3 is TGTGCCACCCAGTGGGGTCGACCTGCGAACACCGGGGAGCTGTTTTTT. Its protein is CATQWGRPANTGELFF. The chain uses TRBV3-1 and TRBJ2-2, with D unresolved. The V gene's germline CDR1 is LGHDT and CDR2 YNNKEL (reference sequence). The CDR3 totals 16 residues. Trimming shortened V by 10 bases and J by 0 bases, and 18 bases separated the two germline ends.

The genes are TRBV20-1 and TRBJ2-3, with D possibly being TRBD2 (6 bases). Trimming pared 3 bases from V and 0 bases from J, leaving 13 bases between. CDR3 length: 15 amino acids. Germline CDR1 and CDR2: DFQATT and SNEGSKA (reference sequence). The CDR3 coding sequence is TGCAGTGCTAGCCCTTCTAGCGAGAGCACAGATACGCAGTATTTT. This translates into CSASPSSESTDTQYF.

The chain links TRBV7-2 to TRBJ2-3, with 7 bases fitting TRBD2. Germline CDR1 is SGHTA and CDR2 is FQGNSA. This CDR3 has 16 amino acids. With V trimmed by 2 bases and J by 2 bases, 7 bases remained unmatched. CDR3 in DNA: TGTGCCAGCAGCTTAATGGCTAGCGGTAACACAGATACGCAGTATTTT. Its translation is CASSLMASGNTDTQYF.

This clonotype was counted only a few times. The rearrangement uses TRBV5-1 and TRBJ2-7; D tentatively reads TRBD1 or TRBD2 (5 bases each). Deletions cut 4 bases from V and 3 bases from J, with 11 bases between. Germline V gene data show CDR1 as SGHRS and CDR2 as YFSETQ. The CDR3 covers 13 residues. The CDR3 here is CASSRDGDYEQYF. The CDR3 region has the DNA TGCGCCAGCAGCCGGGACGGAGACTACGAGCAGTACTTC.

This clonotype was detected many times. The chain employs TRBV7-2 and TRBJ2-1; TRBD2 aligns across 11 bases. The trim removed 8 bases at V and 2 bases at J, leaving 2 bases unmatched. Germline V lookup: CDR1 SGHTA, CDR2 FQGNSA. The CDR3 runs to 14 residues. The CDR3 sequence: CASGTSGTYNEQFF. CDR3 bases: TGTGCCAGCGGGACTAGCGGTACCTACAATGAGCAGTTCTTC.

The table lists this clonotype with a few counts. The chain uses TRBV30 and TRBJ2-1, with TRBD1 matching over 10 bases. V lost 5 bases, J lost 5 bases, and 6 bases stayed unmatched. CDR3 length: 14 residues. CDR1 and CDR2 (germline): GTSNPN, SVGIG (reference sequence). CDR3 region: CAWAGQGRNNEQFF. The CDR3 DNA sequence: TGTGCCTGGGCGGGACAGGGGCGTAACAATGAGCAGTTCTTC.

The genes are TRBV20-1 and TRBJ2-3; D call uncertain. Trimming stripped 2 bases from V and 3 bases from J, with 9 bases between. Per germline, CDR1 DFQATT and CDR2 SNEGSKA (reference sequence). The CDR3 sequence is 13 residues long. CDR3: CSARWVDTDTQYF. In DNA, the CDR3 is TGCAGTGCTAGATGGGTGGATACAGATACGCAGTATTTT.

This clonotype was observed at least ten times. This sequence joins TRBV29-1 and TRBJ2-7, with D perhaps matching TRBD1 (6 bases). CDR3 length equals 15 residues. Trimming removed 6 bases at V and 5 bases at J, with 23 bases between. CDR1 SQVTM and CDR2 ANQGSEA come from the germline V gene. CDR3 coding DNA: TGCAGCGTCGGGATCCGAACAGGGATACTCGACGAGCAGTACTTC. Translated: CSVGIRTGILDEQYF.

This clonotype has ten or more counts. This rearrangement joins TRBV5-1 to TRBJ2-7; D possibly corresponds to TRBD2 (5 bases). Trimming pared 4 bases from V and 0 bases from J, leaving 11 bases between. CDR1 and CDR2 (germline): SGHRS, YFSETQ. The CDR3 loop spans 14 amino acids. The CDR3 DNA is TGCGCCAGCAGCCCCGGACTGAGCTCCTACGAGCAGTACTTC. Translated: CASSPGLSSYEQYF.

This clonotype was seen many times. CDR3 in amino acids: CSASQGADTQYF. Written as DNA, the CDR3 is TGCAGTGCTAGCCAGGGGGCAGATACGCAGTATTTT. The chain joins TRBV20-1 to TRBJ2-3; 7 bases match TRBD1. Germline CDR1 DFQATT, CDR2 SNEGSKA (reference sequence). V was pared by 3 bases and J by 4 bases, with 1 base of the junction left unmatched. This CDR3 spans 12 amino acids.

This clonotype occurred a few times. The gene calls are TRBV10-3 and TRBJ1-3; possibly TRBD1 for D (6 bases). Germline lookup yields CDR1 ENHRY and CDR2 SYGVKD. The CDR3 consists of 12 residues. V lost 2 bases to trimming and J lost 8 bases, with 7 bases between them. The CDR3 DNA sequence: TGTGCCATCAGTGAGGCAGGGGACACCATATATTTT. It specifies CAISEAGDTIYF.

The V and J genes are TRBV3-1 and TRBJ1-5, with D possibly matching TRBD1 (6 bases). Trimming stripped 4 bases from V and 2 bases from J, with 15 bases between. Germline V gives CDR1 LGHDT, CDR2 YNNKEL (reference sequence). The CDR3 is 16 amino acids. In DNA form, the CDR3 reads TGTGCCAGCAGCCCCAGGGGATGGGATGGCAATCAGCCCCAGCATTTT. Translation: CASSPRGWDGNQPQHF.

The table lists this clonotype with many counts. V and J are TRBV29-1 and TRBJ1-2; a possible D gene is TRBD1 (6 bases). The CDR3 sequence is 15 residues long. Germline CDR1 and CDR2: SQVTM and ANQGSEA. Trimming stripped 5 bases from V and 8 bases from J, with 24 bases between. CDR3 amino acids: CSVLGGGEALGGYTF. CDR3 in DNA: TGCAGCGTTCTGGGGGGCGGTGAGGCCCTAGGGGGCTACACCTTC.

A few counts support this clonotype. The rearrangement links TRBV4-3 to TRBJ2-7; D may be TRBD2 (6 bases). The CDR3 is made up of 15 amino acids. Trimming shortened V by 1 base and J by 0 bases, and 10 bases separated the two germline ends. Germline CDR1 LGHNA, CDR2 YSLEER. DNA for the CDR3: TGCGCCAGCAGCCAAGGCGTAGCGGCCTCCTACGAGCAGTACTTC. It specifies CASSQGVAASYEQYF.

This clonotype has ten or more counts. This chain links TRBV28 with TRBJ2-3; 11 nucleotides agree with TRBD2. The J segment lost 4 bases and the V segment lost 7 bases, leaving 7 bases of the junction unmatched. The CDR3 extends over 15 amino acids. CDR1 is MDHEN and CDR2 is SYDVKM in the germline V gene. CDR3 DNA sequence: TGTGCCAGCACCCTAGCGGGAGGATACCCAGATACGCAGTATTTT. As protein: CASTLAGGYPDTQYF.

The sample holds many counts of this clonotype. This chain joins TRBV20-1 and TRBJ2-2, with TRBD1 matching over 12 bases. This CDR3 has 16 amino acids. V shed 6 bases, J shed 7 bases, and the junction held 12 bases outside the gene matches. Germline assignment: CDR1 DFQATT and CDR2 SNEGSKA (reference sequence). The CDR3 reads CSAHQTGTGGLGELFF. As DNA, the CDR3 is TGCAGTGCCCATCAAACCGGGACAGGGGGCCTCGGGGAGCTGTTTTTT.